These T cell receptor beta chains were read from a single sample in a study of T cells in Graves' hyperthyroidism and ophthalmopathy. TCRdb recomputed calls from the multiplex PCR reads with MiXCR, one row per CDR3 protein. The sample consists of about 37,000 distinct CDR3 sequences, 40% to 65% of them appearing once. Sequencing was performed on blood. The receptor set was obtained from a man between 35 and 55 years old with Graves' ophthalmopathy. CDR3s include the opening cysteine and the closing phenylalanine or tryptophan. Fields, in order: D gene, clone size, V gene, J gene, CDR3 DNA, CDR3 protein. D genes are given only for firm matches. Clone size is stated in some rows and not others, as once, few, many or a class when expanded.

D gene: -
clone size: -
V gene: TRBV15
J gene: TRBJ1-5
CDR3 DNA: TGTGCCACCAGCAGATTCCGGGGGGGTACGCAGCATTTT
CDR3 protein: CATSRFRGGTQHF

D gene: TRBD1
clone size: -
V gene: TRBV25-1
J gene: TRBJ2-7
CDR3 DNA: TGTGCTCTTCCGGGACAGGGGGATGGCGAGCAGTACTTC
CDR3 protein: CALPGQGDGEQYF

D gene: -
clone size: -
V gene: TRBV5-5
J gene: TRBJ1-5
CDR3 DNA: TGTGCCAGCAGCTTGGCGACTAGCGGCTCTGGGGATCAGCCCCAGCATTTT
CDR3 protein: CASSLATSGSGDQPQHF

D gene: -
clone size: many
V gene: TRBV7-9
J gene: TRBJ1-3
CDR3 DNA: TGTGCCAGCAGTTCCCGGGACGGCTCTGGAAACACCATATATTTT
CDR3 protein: CASSSRDGSGNTIYF

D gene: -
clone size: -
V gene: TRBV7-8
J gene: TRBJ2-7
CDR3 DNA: TGTGCCAGCAGCTTAGAGGAGGGTACCTACGAGCAGTACTTC
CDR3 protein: CASSLEEGTYEQYF

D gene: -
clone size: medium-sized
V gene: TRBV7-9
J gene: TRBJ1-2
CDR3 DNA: TGTGCCATACAGGAGGGTAACTATGGCTACACCTTC
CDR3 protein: CAIQEGNYGYTF

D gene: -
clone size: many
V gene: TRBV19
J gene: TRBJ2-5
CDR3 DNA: TGTGCCAGTATTCAGGAGCAAGAGACCCAGTACTTC
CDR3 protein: CASIQEQETQYF

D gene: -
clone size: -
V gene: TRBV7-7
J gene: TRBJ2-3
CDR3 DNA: TGTGCTAGCTGCGCGGGACGGCAAACAGATACACAGTATTTT
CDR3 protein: CASCAGRQTDTQYF

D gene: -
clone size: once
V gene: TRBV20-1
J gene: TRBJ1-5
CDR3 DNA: TGCAGTGCTGATACAGGGAAAGAGACCCAGCATTTT
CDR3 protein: CSADTGKETQHF

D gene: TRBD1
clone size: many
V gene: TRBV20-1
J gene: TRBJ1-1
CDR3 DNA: TGCAGTGCTACACAGGGGTACACTGAAGCTTTCTTT
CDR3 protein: CSATQGYTEAFF

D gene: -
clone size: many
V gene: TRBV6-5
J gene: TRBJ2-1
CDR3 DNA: TGTGCCAGCGGAAACGGGAGCCCCCACGATGAGCAGTTCTTC
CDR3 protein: CASGNGSPHDEQFF

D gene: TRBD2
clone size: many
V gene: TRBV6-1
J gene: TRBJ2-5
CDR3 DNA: TGTGCCAGCAGTGAGCGGGAGGAGGCCTGGGAGACCCAGTACTTC
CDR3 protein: CASSEREEAWETQYF

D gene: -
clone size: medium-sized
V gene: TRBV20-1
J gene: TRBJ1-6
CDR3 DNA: TGCAGTGCTAGAGACACCATCGACTCACCCCTCCACTTT
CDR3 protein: CSARDTIDSPLHF

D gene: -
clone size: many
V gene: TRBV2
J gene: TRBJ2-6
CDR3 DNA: TGTGCCAGCAGTCAAAACTCTGGGGCCAACGTCCTGACTTTC
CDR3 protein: CASSQNSGANVLTF

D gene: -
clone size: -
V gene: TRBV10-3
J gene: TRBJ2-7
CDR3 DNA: TGTGCCATCAGTGGGACAGCCGGCGAGCAGTACTTC
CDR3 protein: CAISGTAGEQYF

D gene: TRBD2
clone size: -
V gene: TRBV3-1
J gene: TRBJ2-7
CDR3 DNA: TGTGCCAGCAGCCTTCACCCGGGACTAGCGGGGGGCTACGAGCAGTACTTC
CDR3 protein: CASSLHPGLAGGYEQYF

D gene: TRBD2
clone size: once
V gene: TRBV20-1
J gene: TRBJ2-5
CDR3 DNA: TGCAGTACTTTAGGGGCTAGCGGGGGGGGAGAGACCCAGTACTTC
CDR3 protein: CSTLGASGGGETQYF

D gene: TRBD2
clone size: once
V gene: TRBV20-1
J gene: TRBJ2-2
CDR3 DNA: TGCAGTGCTTTCTCCGGGACTAGCGGGGAGCTGTTTTTT
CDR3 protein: CSAFSGTSGELFF